These T cell receptor beta chains were read from a single sample in a study of OX40 agonist ivuxolimab in advanced cancers. Method: immunoSEQ multiplex PCR; TCRdb's copy keeps in-frame clones and lacks some. The data contain about 150,000 clones, 94% of them seen just once; the ten biggest clones take up around 0.33%. The sequencing here drew on CD4+ or CD8+ T cells sorted from blood, taken in a trial of the OX40 agonist ivuxolimab. Every receptor here comes from an adult with an advanced solid tumor such as melanoma, head and neck, liver or kidney cancer. The CDR3 runs from the conserved cysteine through the conserved F or W.

>TRBJ2-5|TRBV5-1
CASSPGNGGWVEETQYF
>TRBJ2-7|TRBV7-2
CASSFQGISYEQYF
>TRBJ2-3|TRBV18
CASSPGQVLGTDTQYF
>TRBJ2-1|TRBV28
CASSSSQDEQFF
>TRBJ1-5|TRBV2
CASSEVRDSNQPQHF
>TRBJ2-5|TRBV19
CASSISPRLGDFQETQYF
>TRBJ2-7|TRBV4-2
CASSQVAGIHEQYF
>TRBJ1-3|TRBV18
CASSAVDSSGNTIYF
>TRBJ1-5|TRBV19
CASSRGGQGAIQPQHF
>TRBJ2-7|TRBV21-1
CASSPRDLPYEQYF
>TRBJ2-7|TRBV19
CASSRTGVLSEQYF
>TRBJ1-5|TRBV27
CASSLRSGPQHF
>TRBJ1-2|TRBV5-1
CASSLEQAANYGYTF
>TRBJ2-1|TRBV7-2
CASSPLAGALNEQFF
>TRBJ2-5|TRBV7-7
CASSTRQGARETQYF
>TRBJ1-5|TRBV7-9
CASSRGGQGNQPQHF
>TRBJ1-1|TRBV28
CASSLYTEAFF
>TRBJ2-2|TRBV5-5
CASSLDPRQGNTGELFF
>TRBJ1-5|TRBV4-1
CASSRDRVQPQHF
>TRBJ2-2|TRBV10-3
CAISSAGGTGATGELFF